The subject of this entry is one TCR beta chain. This clone was seen only once. The antigen it binds to is not known. Base qualities are missing; no much larger clone stands one base away. Libraries were prepared through the immunoSEQ multiplex PCR assay. For the multiplex PCR, a mixture combining 60 forward primers for TCR Vbeta segments and 13 reverse primers for TCR Jbeta segments was used. Amplification of the CDR3 region of rearranged TCR beta genes was performed with a multiplex PCR assay on genomic DNA. The Illumina HiSeq System was used to sequence the amplified TCR beta libraries as 87-base-pair reads. The study's own analysis went as follows. A later analysis counted about 80 million unique TCR beta chains across the 700 or so repertoires, and roughly 11 million of these chains were shared by at least two donors. A nearest-neighbor algorithm error-corrected the raw reads and collapsed the reads into unique sequences, merging closely related sequences to remove PCR and sequencing errors. Alignment of CDR3 sequences to IMGT reference sequences was used to assign V, D and J gene segments. For a sequence to be retained, a match of at least six nucleotides to both a V gene segment and a J gene segment was required. A rearrangement counted as productive if the CDR3 had no stop codons and remained in frame with V and J, and every other rearrangement counted as non-productive. Following IMGT convention, CDR3 was defined as the stretch from the second conserved V-encoded cysteine to the conserved J-encoded phenylalanine. The earlier analysis of 500 to 750 of the donors excluded any sequence lacking an unambiguous match to a single V gene segment. In an earlier analysis of approximately 500 of the donors, a V segment was called functional when productive rearrangements were above 56.7%, and segregating when the standard deviation between donors exceeded 5%. A statistical classification framework was developed to diagnose cytomegalovirus status using the catalog of TCR beta chain sequences. In a later analysis, V and J genes were assigned by comparing TCR nucleotide sequences against IMGT/GENE-DB human TR gene sequences. In a later analysis, CDR3 sequences and most-parsimonious VDJ recombination scenarios were assigned using the TCRdist pipeline. A later analysis defined each TCR beta chain by its CDR3 amino acid sequence plus V-gene family, and excluded reads lacking a unique V-gene family. To address suspected cross-contamination and a sequencing artifact, a later analysis removed around 600 highly shared, low-generation-probability nucleotide sequences. A later analysis calculated a clonal expansion index for each public chain from normalized within-repertoire ranks of inferred template counts. In a later analysis, generation probabilities were computed with a VDJ recombination model fitted to out-of-frame rearrangements, and the resulting probabilities were checked against IGoR. In a later analysis, TCR-TCR, TCR-HLA and TCR-CMV co-occurrence was scored with hypergeometric tests, and a repertoire-size bias correction was applied to TCR pairs. To estimate false discovery rates, a later analysis permuted the HLA or CMV assignments 20 times. A later analysis grouped co-occurring TCRs with DBSCAN, adding TCRdist sequence similarity when clustering within HLA-allele-positive subsets. Repertoires with fewer than 30,000 or more than 120,000 public chains were left out of co-occurrence clustering, as were a few repertoires with anomalous nucleotide sharing. This is the immuneACCESS table as TCRdb keeps it, with only in-frame sequences that have V and J called. A part of the clones is gone; compared with another copy, unresolved V genes explain less than half, and the rest is unexplained. Clonal size and the V and J genes are those of that table, whereas D and trimming came from the DNA. The sample includes 100,000 or so clones, with roughly 77% observed a single time. The ten largest make up around 6.7% of the sample.

The cohort comprised 670 or so healthy bone marrow donors. Cohort members were all nominally healthy when sampled, although unrecorded immune exposures were likely present. The donor was CMV seronegative and belonged to the group of 380 or so seronegative cohort members. Every donor gave a peripheral blood sample, and the peripheral blood mononuclear cells from that sample were used for TCR beta sequencing. The Qiagen DNeasy Blood Extraction Kit was used to extract genomic DNA from the blood cell samples. The data were taken from a study of cytomegalovirus exposure and HLA in healthy donors (dated by TCRdb to 2015 to 2018). In the study overall: An earlier analysis of approximately 640 of the donors reported 276 Gb of sequence data and 117 million unique TCR beta sequences from 150 million to 200 million T cells. Typing coverage varied by locus: about 620-640 donors for A, B, C, DRB1 and DQB1; more than 500 for DQA1; 606 for DPA1; roughly 450 for DPB1. The study aimed to test whether cataloging public T cell receptors could reveal signatures of past pathogen exposure. Both class I and class II loci were covered by HLA typing, at four-digit resolution. A later genetic analysis took genome-wide SNP genotypes for about three fifths of the roughly 670 donors and used that subset as a discovery cohort. Among about 410 genotyped donors of the cohort, an average of around 250,000 unique TCR beta nucleotide sequences was sequenced per donor, of which 15% to 20% were non-productive. The study profiled the T cell repertoires of under 850 subjects by immunosequencing and related them to cytomegalovirus serostatus. The later analysis used no new phenotypic data to find candidate immune exposures, relying instead on TCR beta sequences and their occurrence across donors. Of the approximately 400 genotyped donors, over 65% fell in the genetic ancestry cluster associated with self-reported Caucasian donors. To decide whether each TCR beta V gene segment behaved as functional or pseudogenic, an earlier analysis of nearly 600 of the donors relied on high-throughput TCR beta sequencing. In a later analysis, previously published TCR beta repertoires from 600 to 850 donors were re-analyzed and high-resolution HLA genotyping was added so that TCR occurrence patterns could be studied. The study combined high-throughput TCR immunosequencing, statistical association of individual TCRs with disease status, and machine learning to predict cytomegalovirus infection status. Donor age, sex, ethnicity and CMV serostatus were compiled alongside the repertoire data. A separate validation cohort of approximately 120 different subjects was used in addition to the 666-subject first cohort. All discovery cohort repertoires had been generated using a single sequencing platform. Because of strong linkage in the cohort, roughly five DR-DQ haplotypes were treated as single units for association and clustering. Approximately 300 gigabases of sequencing data and around 88 million unique TCR sequences made up an early release that covered 500 to 700 HLA-typed donors.

Broad study findings and their caveats: The only immune exposure information available for the cohort was CMV serostatus. A later analysis associated 15,000 to 20,000 TCR beta sequences with specific HLA alleles at a false discovery rate of 0.05. A total of 164 TCR beta chains were listed by the study as associated with cytomegalovirus. The earlier analysis of some 540 of the donors excluded seventeen rarely observed V segments, including chromosome 9 orphons, because counts were too low. In a later analysis, most CMV-associated TCR beta chains were found to appear HLA-restricted, with HLA associations seemingly driven largely by CMV exposure. In a later genetic analysis, fewer N-insertions in productive TCRs were reported among donors in an Asian-associated ancestry cluster than the roughly 700-donor mean. In both the original and validation cohorts, the classifier was reported to diagnose cytomegalovirus status with high specificity and sensitivity. A further reported finding was that TCR beta sequences accurately predicted the HLA-A and HLA-B alleles for most subjects in the first cohort. Presence/absence analyses assumed roughly uniform sequencing depth across donors, an assumption that may not hold. In a later analysis, HLA-associated TCR beta chains were found to be more clonally expanded and to have lower generation probabilities than equally common non-associated chains. In a later analysis, TCR association rates were found to vary across HLA loci, with the most associated TCRs seen for DRB1 alleles and the fewest for HLA-C alleles. HLA typing was unavailable for some donors at each locus, so association tests used only the typed subset. In an earlier analysis of more than 500 of the donors, most TCR beta V segments appeared in productive rearrangements about 87% or about 30% of the time, broadly matching IMGT annotations. A few of the identified cytomegalovirus-associated TCR beta chains were confirmed in vitro to be specific for cytomegalovirus antigens. Linkage disequilibrium might explain the correlated functional status among segregating V segments, but an unknown experimental factor could not be excluded. The authors suggested that the approach could potentially be extended to other disease states and immunological phenotypes. The cohort was sequenced for TCR beta chains only, and without alpha or paired-chain data the features that could be detected were limited. While some public TCRs were present in many individuals, most TCR sequences turned up only very rarely across donors. A later analysis reported that several top co-occurrence clusters appeared linked to parvovirus B19, influenza, CMV and Epstein-Barr virus. When HLA alleles, especially DR and DQ, strongly co-occurred, attributing TCR associations to individual alleles was difficult. A later genetic analysis associated a missense DCLRE1C variant with V-gene and J-gene trimming of TCR beta chains, and an independent cohort replicated the association. The sequencing pipeline was judged likely to have produced a cluster of highly shared sequence variants as a technical artifact.

The receptor's source is a man aged 25-45 years in good health and CMV-seronegative. The sequencing sample was made of PBMCs.

CDR3 region: CASSQEIGTSSYNEQFF. The sequence in DNA is TGTGCCAGCAGCCAAGAAATCGGGACTAGCTCCTACAATGAGCAGTTCTTC. The V and J segments used are TRBV4-2 and TRBJ2-1, and TRBD2 matches 8 of the central bases. The V end gives up 0 bases and the J end 0 bases, leaving 4 bases in the junction not matched to a gene. The CDR3, from cysteine to phenylalanine, totals 17 residues. Only the CDR3 region is kept as DNA, spanning 51 bases read in frame from base 1. The germline V gene yields LGHNA for CDR1 and YNFKEQ for CDR2.